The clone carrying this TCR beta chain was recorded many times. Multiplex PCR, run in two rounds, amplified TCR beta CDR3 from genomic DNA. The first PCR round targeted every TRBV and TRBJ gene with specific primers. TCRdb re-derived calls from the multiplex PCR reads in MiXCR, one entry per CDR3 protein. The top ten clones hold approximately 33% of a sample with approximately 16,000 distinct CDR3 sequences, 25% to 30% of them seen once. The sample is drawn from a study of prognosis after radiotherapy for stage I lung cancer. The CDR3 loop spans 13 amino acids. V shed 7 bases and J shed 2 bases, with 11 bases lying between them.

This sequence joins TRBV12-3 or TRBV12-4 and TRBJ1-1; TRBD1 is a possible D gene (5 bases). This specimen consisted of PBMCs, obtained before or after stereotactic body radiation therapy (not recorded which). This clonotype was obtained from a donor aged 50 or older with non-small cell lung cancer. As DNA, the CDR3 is TGTGCCAGCAACCCCGGGACCAACACTGAAGCTTTCTTT. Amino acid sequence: CASNPGTNTEAFF.